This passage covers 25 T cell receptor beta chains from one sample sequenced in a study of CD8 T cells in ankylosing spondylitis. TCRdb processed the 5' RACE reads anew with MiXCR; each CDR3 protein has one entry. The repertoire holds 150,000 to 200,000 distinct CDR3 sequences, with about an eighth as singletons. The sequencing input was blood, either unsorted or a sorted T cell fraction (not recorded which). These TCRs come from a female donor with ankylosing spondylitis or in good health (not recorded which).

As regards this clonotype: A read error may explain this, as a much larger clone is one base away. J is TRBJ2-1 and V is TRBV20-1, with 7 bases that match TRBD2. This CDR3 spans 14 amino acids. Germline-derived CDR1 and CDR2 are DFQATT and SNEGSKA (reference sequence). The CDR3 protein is CSATRRLADNEQVF. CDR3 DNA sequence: TGCAGTGCAACCCGGCGCCTAGCGGACAATGAGCAGGTCTTC.

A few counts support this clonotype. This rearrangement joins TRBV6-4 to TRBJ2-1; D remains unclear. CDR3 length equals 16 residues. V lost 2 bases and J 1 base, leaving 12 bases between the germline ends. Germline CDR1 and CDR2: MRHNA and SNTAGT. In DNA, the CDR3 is TGTGCCAGCAGTGACGGTCTAGAAGGATCCTACAATGAGCAGTTCTTC. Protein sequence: CASSDGLEGSYNEQFF.

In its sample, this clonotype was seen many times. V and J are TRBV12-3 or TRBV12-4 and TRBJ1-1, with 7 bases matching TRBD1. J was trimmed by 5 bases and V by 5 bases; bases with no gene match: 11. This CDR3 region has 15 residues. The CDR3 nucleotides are TGTGCCAGCAGTCTCACAGGGGCCAAAGGGACTGAAGCTTTCTTT. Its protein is CASSLTGAKGTEAFF.

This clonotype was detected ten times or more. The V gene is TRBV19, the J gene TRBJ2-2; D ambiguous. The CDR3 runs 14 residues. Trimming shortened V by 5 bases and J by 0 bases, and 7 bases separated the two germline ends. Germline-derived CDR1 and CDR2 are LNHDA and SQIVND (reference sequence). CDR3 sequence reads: CASSAGPNTGELFF. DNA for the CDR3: TGTGCCAGTAGTGCTGGGCCGAACACCGGGGAGCTGTTTTTT.

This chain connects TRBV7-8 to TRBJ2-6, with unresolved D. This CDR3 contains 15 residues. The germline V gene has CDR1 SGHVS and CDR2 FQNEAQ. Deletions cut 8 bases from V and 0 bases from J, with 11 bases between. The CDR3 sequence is CASGLDPSGANVLTF. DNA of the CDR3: TGTGCCAGCGGGTTAGATCCCTCTGGGGCCAACGTCCTGACTTTC.

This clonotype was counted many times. CDR3 region: CASSGKTGVREQYF. Here the CDR3 DNA reads TGTGCCAGCAGTGGCAAGACAGGGGTACGCGAGCAGTACTTC. V gene TRBV25-1 combines with J gene TRBJ2-7, with TRBD1 matching 8 bases. V lost 4 bases to trimming and J lost 6 bases; unmatched junction nucleotides: 8. The CDR3 runs 14 residues. Germline V CDR1 and CDR2: MGHDK, SYGVNS.

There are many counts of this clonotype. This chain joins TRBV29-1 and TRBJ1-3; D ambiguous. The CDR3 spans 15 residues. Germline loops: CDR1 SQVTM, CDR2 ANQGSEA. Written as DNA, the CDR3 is TGCGGCGGTCATTTTCTCGACGGTTCTGGAAACACCATATATTTT. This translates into CGGHFLDGSGNTIYF. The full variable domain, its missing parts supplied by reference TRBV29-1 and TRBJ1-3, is SAVISQKPSRDICQRGTSLTIQCQVDSQVTMMFWYRQQPGQSLTLIATANQGSEATYESGFVIDKFPISRPNLTFSTLTVSNMSPEDSSIYLCGGHFLDGSGNTIYFGEGSWLTVV.

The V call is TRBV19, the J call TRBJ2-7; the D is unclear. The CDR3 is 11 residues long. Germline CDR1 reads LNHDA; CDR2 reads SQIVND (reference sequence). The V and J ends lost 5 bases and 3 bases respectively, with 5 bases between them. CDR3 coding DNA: TGTGCCAGTAGTGCCGACTACGAGCAGTACTTC. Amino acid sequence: CASSADYEQYF.

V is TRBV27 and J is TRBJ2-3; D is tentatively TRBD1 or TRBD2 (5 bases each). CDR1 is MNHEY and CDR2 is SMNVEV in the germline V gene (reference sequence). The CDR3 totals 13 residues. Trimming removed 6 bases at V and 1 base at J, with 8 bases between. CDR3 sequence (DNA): TGTGCCAGCAGGAGGGGAGGCACAGATACGCAGTATTTT. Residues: CASRRGGTDTQYF.

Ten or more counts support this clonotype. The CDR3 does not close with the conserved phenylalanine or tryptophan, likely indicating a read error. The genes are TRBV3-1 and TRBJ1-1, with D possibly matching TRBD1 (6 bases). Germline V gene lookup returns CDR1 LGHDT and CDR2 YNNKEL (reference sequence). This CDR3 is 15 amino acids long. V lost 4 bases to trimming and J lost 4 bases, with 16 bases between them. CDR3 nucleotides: TGTGCCAGCAGCCGAAAAATATGGGGGCTCACTGAAGCTTTCCTT. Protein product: CASSRKIWGLTEAFL.

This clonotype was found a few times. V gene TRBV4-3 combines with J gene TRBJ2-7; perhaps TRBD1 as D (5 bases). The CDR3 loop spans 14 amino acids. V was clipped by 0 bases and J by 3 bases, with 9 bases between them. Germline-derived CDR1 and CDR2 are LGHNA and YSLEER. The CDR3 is CASSQDGDSYEQYF. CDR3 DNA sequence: TGCGCCAGCAGCCAAGATGGCGACAGCTACGAGCAGTACTTC.

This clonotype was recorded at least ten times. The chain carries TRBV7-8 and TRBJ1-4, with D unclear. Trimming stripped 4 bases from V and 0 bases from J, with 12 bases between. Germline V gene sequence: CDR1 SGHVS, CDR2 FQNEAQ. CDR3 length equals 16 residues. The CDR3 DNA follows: TGTGCCAGCAGCTACCTCCAAGGTGCAACTAATGAAAAACTGTTTTTT. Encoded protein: CASSYLQGATNEKLFF.

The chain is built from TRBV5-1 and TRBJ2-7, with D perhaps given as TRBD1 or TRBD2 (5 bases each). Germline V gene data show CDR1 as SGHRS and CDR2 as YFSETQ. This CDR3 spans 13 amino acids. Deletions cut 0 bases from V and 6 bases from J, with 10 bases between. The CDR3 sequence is CASSLAERGEQYF. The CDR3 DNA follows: TGCGCCAGCAGCTTGGCCGAGAGGGGCGAGCAGTACTTC.

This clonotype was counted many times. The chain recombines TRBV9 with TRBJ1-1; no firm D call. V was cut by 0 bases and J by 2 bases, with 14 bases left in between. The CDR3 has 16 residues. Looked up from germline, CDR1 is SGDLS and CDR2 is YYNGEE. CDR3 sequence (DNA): TGTGCCAGCAGCGTAGGCCCCCGGACGGATAACACTGAAGCTTTCTTT. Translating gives CASSVGPRTDNTEAFF. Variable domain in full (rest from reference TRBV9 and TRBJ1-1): DSGVTQTPKHLITATGQRVTLRCSPRSGDLSVYWYQQSLDQGLQFLIQYYNGEERAKGNILERFSAQQFPDLHSELNLSSLELGDSALYFCASSVGPRTDNTEAFFGQGTRLTVV.

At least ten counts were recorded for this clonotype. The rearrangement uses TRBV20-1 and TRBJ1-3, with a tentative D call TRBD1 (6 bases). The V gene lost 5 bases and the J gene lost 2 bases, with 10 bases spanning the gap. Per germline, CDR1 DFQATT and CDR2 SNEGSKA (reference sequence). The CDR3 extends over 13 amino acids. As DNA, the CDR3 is TGCAGTGCTCCCTGGGACACTGGAAACACCATATATTTT. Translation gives CSAPWDTGNTIYF.

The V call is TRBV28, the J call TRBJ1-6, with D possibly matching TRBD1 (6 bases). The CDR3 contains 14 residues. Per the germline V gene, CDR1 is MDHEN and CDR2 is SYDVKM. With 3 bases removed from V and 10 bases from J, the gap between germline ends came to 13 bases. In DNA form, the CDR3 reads TGTGCCAGCAGTTTTCGAGGGGGGCGATCACCCCTCCACTTT. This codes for CASSFRGGRSPLHF.

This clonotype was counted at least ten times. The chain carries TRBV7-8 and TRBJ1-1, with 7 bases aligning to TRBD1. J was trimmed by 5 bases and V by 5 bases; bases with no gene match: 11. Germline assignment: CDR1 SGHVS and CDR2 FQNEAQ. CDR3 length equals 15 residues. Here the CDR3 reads CASSTGGRGGTEAFF. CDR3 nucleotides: TGTGCCAGCAGCACAGGTGGCAGGGGGGGGACTGAAGCTTTCTTT.

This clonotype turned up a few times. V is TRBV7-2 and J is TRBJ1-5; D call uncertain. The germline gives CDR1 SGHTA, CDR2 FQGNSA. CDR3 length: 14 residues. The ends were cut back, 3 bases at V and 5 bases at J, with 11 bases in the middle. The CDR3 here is CASSLSEGYQPQHF. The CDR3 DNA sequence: TGTGCCAGCAGCTTGTCGGAGGGCTATCAGCCCCAGCATTTT.

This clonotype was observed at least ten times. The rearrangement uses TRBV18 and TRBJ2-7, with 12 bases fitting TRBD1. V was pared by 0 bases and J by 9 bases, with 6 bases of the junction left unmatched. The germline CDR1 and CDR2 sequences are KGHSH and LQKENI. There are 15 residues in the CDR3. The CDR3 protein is CASSPPGTGGHRQYF. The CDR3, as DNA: TGTGCCAGCTCACCACCTGGGACAGGGGGCCATAGGCAGTACTTC.

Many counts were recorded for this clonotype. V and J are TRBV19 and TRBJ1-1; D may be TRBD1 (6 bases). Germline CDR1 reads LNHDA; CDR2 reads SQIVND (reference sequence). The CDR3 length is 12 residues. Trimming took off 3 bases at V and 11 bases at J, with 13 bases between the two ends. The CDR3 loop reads CASSIHRAGAFF. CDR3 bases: TGTGCCAGTAGTATCCACAGGGCGGGCGCTTTCTTT.

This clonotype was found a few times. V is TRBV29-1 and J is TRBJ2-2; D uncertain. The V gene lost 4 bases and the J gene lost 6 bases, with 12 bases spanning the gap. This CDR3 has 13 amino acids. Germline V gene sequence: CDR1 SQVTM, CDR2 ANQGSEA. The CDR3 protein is CSVGPSLPGELFF. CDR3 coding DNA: TGCAGCGTTGGCCCCTCTCTCCCCGGGGAGCTGTTTTTT.

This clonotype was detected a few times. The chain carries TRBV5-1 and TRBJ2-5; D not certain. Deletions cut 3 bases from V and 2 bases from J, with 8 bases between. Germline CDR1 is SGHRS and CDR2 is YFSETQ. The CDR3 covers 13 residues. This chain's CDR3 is CASSSFGQETQYF. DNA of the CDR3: TGCGCCAGCAGCTCTTTTGGACAAGAGACCCAGTACTTC.

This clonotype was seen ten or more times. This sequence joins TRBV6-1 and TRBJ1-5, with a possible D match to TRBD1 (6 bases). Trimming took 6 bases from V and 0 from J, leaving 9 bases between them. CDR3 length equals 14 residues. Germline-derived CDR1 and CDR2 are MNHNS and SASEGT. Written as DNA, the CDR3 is TGTGCCAGCAGAGCGGGACATAGCAATCAGCCCCAGCATTTT. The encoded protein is CASRAGHSNQPQHF.

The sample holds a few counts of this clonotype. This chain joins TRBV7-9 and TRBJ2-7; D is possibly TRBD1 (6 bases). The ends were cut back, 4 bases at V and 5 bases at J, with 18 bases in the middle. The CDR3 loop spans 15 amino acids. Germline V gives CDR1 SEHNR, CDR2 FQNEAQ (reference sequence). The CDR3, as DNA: TGTGCCAGCAGCTCGGAGACGGACAGCTATCACGAGCAGTACTTC. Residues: CASSSETDSYHEQYF.

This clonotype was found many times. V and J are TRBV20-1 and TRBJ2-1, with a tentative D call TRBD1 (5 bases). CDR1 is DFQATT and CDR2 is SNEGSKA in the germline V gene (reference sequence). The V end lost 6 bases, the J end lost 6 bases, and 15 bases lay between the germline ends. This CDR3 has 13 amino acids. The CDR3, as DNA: TGCAGTGCCCCGGAGAGTAGGGGCAATGAGCAGTTCTTC. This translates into CSAPESRGNEQFF.